Below, 7 T cell receptor beta chains from the same sample are listed, as sequenced in a study of T cell responses to AZD1222 COVID-19 vaccine. Using immunoSEQ multiplex PCR, the repertoire was profiled, and TCRdb retains in-frame clones only, with some absent. The table records around 140,000 clones, around nine tenths of them present only once. The source material was peripheral blood, sampled on day 0 of AZD1222 vaccination. The receptors were gathered from an adult in good health.

This clone has only one observation. This rearrangement joins TRBV7-8 to TRBJ2-1; tentatively, D is TRBD2 (5 bases). V was trimmed by 0 bases and J by 4 bases, leaving 13 bases between them. CDR3 length: 16 amino acids. Germline CDR1 is SGHVS and CDR2 is FQNEAQ. The CDR3 nucleotides read TGTGCCAGCAGCTTAGCGCGGGTAGCCGGGTACAATGAGCAGTTCTTC. The encoded protein is CASSLARVAGYNEQFF.

CDR3 in DNA: TGTGCCAGCAGCGGGTCGTGGCAGGCTAATGAAAAACTGTTTTTT. Translating gives CASSGSWQANEKLFF. V and J are TRBV5-5 and TRBJ1-4, with no clear D. Germline CDR1 SGHKS, CDR2 YYEKEE (reference sequence). There are 15 residues in the CDR3. Trimming removed 4 bases from V and 3 bases from J, with 13 bases in between.

V is TRBV27 and J is TRBJ2-7; 13 bases agree with TRBD2. J was trimmed by 2 bases and V by 4 bases; bases with no gene match: 5. This CDR3 spans 16 amino acids. The germline V gene has CDR1 MNHEY and CDR2 SMNVEV (reference sequence). The CDR3 loop reads CASSSRLAGGTYEQYF. The CDR3 nucleotides are TGTGCCAGCAGTTCACGACTAGCGGGGGGCACCTACGAGCAGTACTTC.

The gene calls are TRBV27 and TRBJ1-2; TRBD1 agrees at 8 bases. The CDR3 spans 15 residues. V trimming: 5 bases; J trimming: 8 bases; junction bases outside the gene matches: 13. Germline CDR1 reads MNHEY; CDR2 reads SMNVEV (reference sequence). CDR3 residues: CASSREGQVLRGYTF. DNA for the CDR3: TGTGCCAGCAGTAGGGAGGGACAGGTCTTGCGGGGCTACACCTTC.

V is TRBV4-3 and J is TRBJ2-5, with 9 bases identical to TRBD2. The CDR3 covers 15 residues. In germline, CDR1 is LGHNA, CDR2 YSLEER. Unmatched junction bases numbered 6, after V lost 4 bases and J lost 3 bases. Here the CDR3 reads CASSRQLAGEETQYF. The CDR3 DNA sequence: TGCGCCAGCAGCCGCCAACTAGCGGGCGAAGAGACCCAGTACTTC.

This chain joins TRBV11-2 and TRBJ1-3; D unclear. This CDR3 has 14 amino acids. Germline lookup yields CDR1 SGHAT and CDR2 FQNNGV. V was cut by 1 base and J by 0 bases, with 4 bases left in between. This CDR3 reads CASSLGDSGNTIYF. The CDR3 DNA reads as TGTGCCAGCAGCTTAGGAGACTCTGGAAACACCATATATTTT.

The chain carries TRBV19 and TRBJ1-3, with 12 positions matching TRBD1. The CDR3 totals 17 residues. Germline CDR1 is LNHDA and CDR2 is SQIVND (reference sequence). The ends lost 11 bases at V and 3 bases at J; junction bases unmatched: 14. The CDR3 region is CARRGDRGRRFGNTIYF. Here the CDR3 DNA reads TGTGCCCGGAGGGGGGACAGGGGGCGCAGGTTTGGAAACACCATATATTTT. Full variable domain (missing parts from reference TRBV19 and TRBJ1-3): DGGITQSPKYLFRKEGQNVTLSCEQNLNHDAMYWYRQDPGQGLRLIYYSQIVNDFQKGDIAEGYSVSREKKESFPLTVTSAQKNPTAFYLCARRGDRGRRFGNTIYFGEGSWLTVV.